Listed below are T cell receptor delta chains from one sample, sequenced in a study of gamma-delta T cells after stem cell transplantation. TCRdb applied CATT to the RT-PCR reads for clone calling. Among about 1,600 delta-chain clones listed, just over 45% were seen once. The sequencing sample was made of gamma-delta T cells. The receptors were sampled from a human donor. It is not recorded whose cells these are; they may come from a transplant donor. CDR3s include the opening cysteine and the closing phenylalanine or tryptophan. A D gene is named only where the DNA matches it firmly. Size tells how often a clone was seen (once, few, many) or the class of an expanded clone, and some rows leave it out.

J gene	clone size	V gene	D gene	CDR3 protein	CDR3 DNA
TRDJ1	.	TRDV2	TRDD3	CACDPLLGDTEKGYTDKLIF	TGTGCCTGTGACCCGTTACTGGGGGATACTGAAAAGGGGTACACCGATAAACTCATCTTT
TRDJ1	few	TRDV2	TRDD2	CAWAHSYGRTYTDKLIF	TGTGCCTGGGCCCATTCCTACGGGAGAACTTACACCGATAAACTCATCTTT
TRDJ1	few	TRDV2	TRDD3	CACDPVLGDTFRYTDKLIF	TGTGCCTGTGACCCAGTACTGGGGGATACTTTCCGGTACACCGATAAACTCATCTTT
TRDJ1	.	TRDV2	.	CACDTVSGTVGSCYTDTLIF	TGTGCCTGTGACACCGTTTCCGGTACTGTGGGGAGCTGTTACACCGATACACTCATCTTT
TRDJ1	.	TRDV2	.	CACDSVGSPYTDKLIF	TGTGCCTGTGACTCAGTGGGATCACCGTACACCGATAAACTCATCTTT
TRDJ1	medium-sized	TRDV1	TRDD3	CALGEDIFLYWGIRIWSDKLIF	TGTGCTCTTGGGGAAGACATATTCCTCTATTGGGGGATACGGATCTGGAGCGATAAACTCATCTTT
TRDJ1	.	TRDV1	.	CALGELVSRGPADKLIF	TGTGCTCTTGGGGAACTAGTGTCGCGGGGACCGGCCGATAAACTCATCTTT
TRDJ1	.	TRDV1	TRDD3	CALGEEGFFKGGSFGHYKLIF	TGTGCTCTTGGGGAAGAGGGATTCTTTAAAGGGGGATCTTTTGGCCACTATAAACTCATCTTT
TRDJ1	.	TRDV1	TRDD3	CALGELNHLQWLLGVFTDKLIF	TGTGCTCTTGGGGAACTTAACCACCTCCAGTGGCTACTGGGGGTTTTCACCGATAAACTCATCTTT
TRDJ2	few	TRDV2	.	CACDPLAGPAQLFF	TGTGCCTGTGACCCTCTAGCAGGTCCAGCACAACTCTTCTTT
TRDJ1	few	TRDV2	.	CACDPLEITRGGELKPYTDKLIF	TGTGCCTGTGACCCCCTCGAAATTACTCGGGGGGGAGAACTAAAACCGTACACCGATAAACTCATCTTT
TRDJ1	large	TRDV2	.	CACDTLQTSTGPKLIF	TGTGCCTGTGACACCCTACAGACCAGTACGGGGCCTAAACTCATCTTT
TRDJ2	.	TRDV2	TRDD3	CACEPLGERNGRKLTAQLFF	TGTGCCTGTGAGCCTTTGGGGGAGAGGAACGGCAGGAAATTGACAGCACAACTCTTCTTT
TRDJ1	.	TRDV2	TRDD3	CACDPLDLPGGYHTDKLIF	TGTGCCTGTGACCCACTCGACCTACCCGGGGGATACCACACCGATAAACTCATCTTT
TRDJ3	few	TRDV2	TRDD3	CACDTAGGSSWDTRQMFF	TGTGCCTGTGACACGGCTGGGGGCAGCTCCTGGGACACCCGACAGATGTTTTTC
TRDJ1	.	TRDV2	TRDD3	CACASLGDTMSDKLIF	TGCGCCTGCGCTTCGCTGGGGGATACAATGTCCGATAAACTCATCTTT
TRDJ1	.	TRDV2	TRDD3	CACVPLGSWGTRTDKLIF	TGTGCCTGTGTCCCCCTGGGAAGTTGGGGGACACGCACCGATAAACTCATCTTT
TRDJ1	.	TRDV2	.	CACDLLPTTDKLIF	TGTGCCTGTGACCTTCTTCCCACCACCGATAAACTCATCTTT
TRDJ1	medium-sized	TRDV2	TRDD3	CACDAVLGDTRGSGTDKLIF	TGTGCCTGTGACGCCGTACTGGGGGATACGCGGGGTTCGGGGACCGATAAACTCATCTTT
TRDJ1	.	TRDV1	TRDD3	CALGGPSVLLRGGWRELIF	TGTGCTCTTGGGGGGCCGAGTGTCCTCTTACGTGGGGGATGGCGGGAACTCATCTTT
TRDJ1	.	TRDV1	TRDD3	CALGELSRYWGTQRKLIF	TGTGCTCTTGGGGAACTTAGTAGGTACTGGGGGACACAACGAAAACTCATCTTT
TRDJ3	.	TRDV2	TRDD3	CACDTGGYGSWDTRQMFF	TGTGCCTGTGACACCGGGGGATATGGGTCCTGGGACACCCGACAGATGTTTTTC
TRDJ1	.	TRDV2	TRDD3	CACDTMNTGGLPNRYTDKLIF	TGTGCCTGTGACACGATGAACACTGGGGGATTACCAAATCGGTACACCGATAAACTCATCTTT
TRDJ1	medium-sized	TRDV2	TRDD3	CACDTLLGDTDKLIF	TGTGCCTGTGACACTTTACTGGGGGACACCGATAAACTCATCTTT
TRDJ1	medium-sized	TRDV2	.	CACDTWATDKLIF	TGTGCCTGTGACACCTGGGCCACCGATAAACTCATCTTT
TRDJ1	once	TRDV2	TRDD3	CACDTVLGDPNPYTDKLIF	TGTGCCTGTGACACTGTACTGGGGGACCCAAACCCCTACACCGATAAACTCATCTTT
TRDJ1	.	TRDV2	TRDD3	CACDTLGATDKLIF	TGTGCCTGTGACACCCTGGGGGCCACCGATAAACTCATCTTT
TRDJ1	.	TRDV2	TRDD3	CACDTLHTGGYAHTDKLIF	TGTGCCTGTGACACCCTTCATACTGGGGGATACGCGCACACCGATAAACTCATCTTT
TRDJ1	.	TRDV2	TRDD3	CACDMISMGDTDKLIF	TGTGCCTGTGACATGATCTCAATGGGGGATACCGATAAACTCATCTTT
TRDJ1	.	TRDV2	.	CACDAAPTPDTLEYTDKLIF	TGTGCCTGTGACGCTGCTCCTACTCCGGACACCCTGGAGTACACCGATAAACTCATCTTT
TRDJ1	few	TRDV3	TRDD3	CAFPGPDWGIHSNTDKLIF	TGTGCCTTTCCGGGTCCGGACTGGGGGATACATTCTAACACCGATAAACTCATCTTT
TRDJ1	medium-sized	TRDV2	TRDD3	CACDSVLGDTRSTDKLIF	TGTGCCTGTGACTCAGTACTGGGGGATACAAGAAGTACCGATAAACTCATCTTT
TRDJ1	.	TRDV2	TRDD3	CACDPVSGGPVNTDKLIF	TGTGCCTGTGACCCAGTTTCTGGGGGGCCTGTAAACACCGATAAACTCATCTTT
TRDJ1	.	TRAV29/DV5	.	CAASFLAWGGPDKLIF	TGTGCAGCAAGCTTCCTGGCCTGGGGAGGACCCGATAAACTCATCTTT
TRDJ2	once	TRDV2	.	CACDPLGAGGPLTAQLFF	TGTGCCTGTGACCCCCTCGGCGCGGGAGGTCCTTTGACAGCACAACTCTTCTTT
TRDJ1	.	TRDV2	.	CACDTIGADKLIF	TGTGCCTGTGACACGATTGGGGCCGATAAACTCATCTTT
TRDJ1	.	TRDV2	TRDD3	CACDLLSTTGGSLDKLIF	TGTGCCTGTGACCTATTATCTACGACTGGGGGATCTTTGGATAAACTCATCTTT
TRDJ1	once	TRDV2	.	CACDPLLGRTDNLIF	TGTGCCTGTGACCCTTTACTGGGTAGGACCGATAACCTCATCTTT
TRDJ1	.	TRDV2	TRDD3	CACDTVGLGERGADKLIF	TGTGCCTGTGACACCGTTGGTCTGGGGGAACGCGGCGCCGATAAACTCATCTTT
TRDJ1	few	TRDV2	TRDD3	CACDLIGGYGTDKLIF	TGTGCCTGTGACTTGATTGGGGGATACGGGACCGATAAACTCATCTTT
TRDJ1	.	TRDV1	TRDD3	CALGEPGPCTGGCGKLIF	TGTGCCCTTGGCGAACCAGGCCCCTGTACTGGGGGATGTGGGAAACTCATCTTT
TRDJ1	.	TRDV2	TRDD3	CACDTVLGGYPYTDKLIF	TGTGCCTGTGACACCGTACTGGGGGGTTACCCGTACACCGATAAACTCATCTTT